The present T cell receptor beta chain was sequenced within a study of T cell responses to AZD1222 COVID-19 vaccine. A word on this clone: Its antigen is undetermined.

Assay used: immunoSEQ multiplex PCR; TCRdb lists only in-frame clones, some missing. The table shows about 140,000 clones, with around 90% occurring only once. Overall study findings and caveats: Most donors were white British, females outnumbered males, and clonal diversity was possibly underestimated.

Germline lookup yields CDR1 SGHNT and CDR2 YENEEA. The CDR3 totals 19 residues. Unmatched junction bases numbered 9, after V lost 1 base and J lost 0 bases. This chain connects TRBV11-3 to TRBJ1-4; 9 bases fit TRBD1. The receptor was isolated from an adult in good health. The starting material was peripheral blood, obtained on day 0 of AZD1222 vaccination. The CDR3 DNA reads TGTGCCAGCAGCTTAGGGACCTGGGACAGGGCGTCAACTAATGAAAAACTGTTTTTT. Residues: CASSLGTWDRASTNEKLFF.